This T cell receptor (beta chain) appears in the sequencing data of a study of CD8 T cells in Susac syndrome. Reverse transcription used about 0.45 to 1 ug RNA and random hexamers. Via MiXCR, TCRdb re-called the immunoSEQ multiplex PCR reads, giving one row per CDR3 protein. In the table there are approximately 54,000 distinct CDR3 sequences, 95% of which are singletons. V was trimmed by 8 bases and J by 2 bases, leaving 7 bases between them. From germline, CDR1 is LNHNV and CDR2 YYDKDF (reference sequence). The CDR3 runs 12 residues. What was sequenced was CD8+ T cells from PBMCs. The chain employs TRBV15 and TRBJ1-5; D gene uncertain. The sequence was collected from a human donor with Susac syndrome. CDR3 DNA: TGTGCCACCGCGATGGGCAATCAGCCCCAGCATTTT. Protein: CATAMGNQPQHF.